These T cell receptor beta chains were read from a single sample in a study of cytomegalovirus exposure and HLA in healthy donors. Assay: immunoSEQ multiplex PCR; the TCRdb copy retains only in-frame clones and omits some. The table shows 210,000 or so clones, with around 90% occurring only once. The sequencing sample was made of PBMCs. The receptors were gathered from a woman younger than 35 in good health and CMV-seronegative. Each CDR3 is given with its conserved first and last residue. The order of the fields is J gene, D gene, V gene, clone size, CDR3 protein, CDR3 DNA. D genes are given only for firm matches. Clone size, where shown, is once, few, many, or a class for clones that have expanded.

>TRBJ2-1|TRBD1|TRBV6-6|once
CASSYPDRGHEQFF
TGTGCCAGCAGTTACCCTGACAGGGGCCATGAGCAGTTCTTC
>TRBJ2-7|TRBD2|TRBV29-1|once
CSADGGDGYEQYF
TGCAGCGCCGACGGGGGGGACGGATACGAGCAGTACTTC
>TRBJ2-4|TRBD2|TRBV4-2|.
CASSQGLEGGKNIQYF
TGTGCCAGCAGCCAGGGACTAGAGGGTGGCAAAAACATTCAGTACTTC
>TRBJ1-2|.|TRBV11-2|.
CASSLDGYRVRGYTF
TGTGCCAGCAGCTTAGATGGATACAGGGTTCGTGGCTACACCTTC
>TRBJ2-7|TRBD2|TRBV9|.
CASSVATGGAYEQYF
TGTGCCAGCAGCGTAGCAACGGGAGGGGCCTACGAGCAGTACTTC
>TRBJ2-1|.|TRBV5-1|.
CASSLEGGVNEQFF
TGCGCCAGCAGCTTGGAGGGAGGAGTGAATGAGCAGTTCTTC
>TRBJ2-7|TRBD2|TRBV6-5|.
CASRAGGAYEQYF
TGTGCCAGCAGGGCGGGAGGGGCCTACGAGCAGTACTTC
>TRBJ2-2|.|TRBV27|.
CASSLRGLGGELFF
TGTGCCAGCAGTTTAAGAGGGCTGGGCGGGGAGCTGTTTTTT
>TRBJ2-4|.|TRBV4-3|.
CASSQDGGNIQYF
TGCGCCAGCAGCCAAGATGGCGGAAACATTCAGTACTTC
>TRBJ2-7|.|TRBV15|.
CATSRVAKLGWYEQYF
TGTGCCACCAGCAGAGTTGCCAAACTAGGGTGGTACGAGCAGTACTTC
>TRBJ2-3|.|TRBV11-3|.
CASSFGPASSTQYF
TGTGCCAGCAGCTTTGGGCCCGCGTCTTCCACGCAGTATTTT
>TRBJ1-1|TRBD1|TRBV6-1|.
CASSGGAGGKSTEAFF
TGTGCCAGCAGTGGAGGGGCAGGGGGTAAATCCACTGAAGCTTTCTTT
>TRBJ2-3|TRBD2|TRBV2|.
CASSGDRLAVTDTQYF
TGTGCCAGCAGCGGTGACAGACTAGCGGTCACAGATACGCAGTATTTT
>TRBJ1-1|TRBD1|TRBV9|once
CASSAIPGQSDPEAFF
TGTGCCAGCAGCGCCATACCGGGACAGTCCGACCCTGAAGCTTTCTTT
>TRBJ2-7|TRBD1|TRBV28|.
CASRSGTASSLEYF
TGTGCCAGCCGTTCCGGGACAGCCTCCAGTTTGGAGTACTTC
>TRBJ1-1|.|TRBV7-8|.
CASSPPSGYTEAFF
TGTGCCAGCAGCCCCCCGTCAGGGTACACTGAAGCTTTCTTT
>TRBJ1-1|.|TRBV11-2|.
CASSRDIVNTEAFF
TGTGCCAGCAGCCGGGACATAGTGAACACTGAAGCTTTCTTT
>TRBJ2-2|TRBD2|TRBV5-4|.
CASSLLAGGNTGELFF
TGTGCCAGCAGCTTACTAGCGGGAGGGAACACCGGGGAGCTGTTTTTT
>TRBJ2-7|TRBD2|TRBV19|few
CASSIAAGGVYEQYF
TGTGCCAGTAGTATAGCAGCGGGAGGCGTCTACGAGCAGTACTTC
>TRBJ2-3|TRBD2|TRBV27|.
CASSFSGSTDTQYF
TGTGCCAGCAGTTTTAGCGGGAGCACAGATACGCAGTATTTT
>TRBJ2-3|.|TRBV7-2|.
CASSSSLPDTQYF
TGTGCCAGCAGCTCAAGCCTTCCAGATACGCAGTATTTT
>TRBJ1-1|.|TRBV28|once
CASSSPRPEDTEAFF
TGTGCCAGCAGTTCCCCCCGCCCGGAGGACACTGAAGCTTTCTTT
>TRBJ2-7|.|TRBV4-3|.
CASSQDRADSYEQYF
TGCGCCAGCAGCCAAGATCGAGCGGACTCCTACGAGCAGTACTTC
>TRBJ2-7|TRBD2|TRBV4-2|.
CASGGASGSFGEQYF
TGTGCCAGCGGTGGGGCTAGCGGGAGTTTTGGCGAGCAGTACTTC
>TRBJ1-1|.|TRBV6-1|once
CASSEKGAGVSAFF
TGTGCCAGCAGTGAAAAAGGAGCAGGGGTGTCAGCTTTCTTT
>TRBJ2-2|TRBD1|TRBV19|.
CASSLRTGGTGELFF
TGTGCCAGTAGTCTCCGGACAGGGGGAACCGGGGAGCTGTTTTTT
>TRBJ1-4|.|TRBV28|.
CASSSPAGGRIEKLFF
TGTGCCAGCAGTTCCCCTGCGGGCGGCCGAATTGAAAAACTGTTTTTT
>TRBJ1-5|TRBD1|TRBV28|.
CASDRDRGHQPQHF
TGTGCCAGCGACCGGGACAGGGGACATCAGCCCCAGCATTTT
>TRBJ1-2|TRBD1|TRBV27|few
CASSSQGANGYTF
TGTGCCAGCAGTTCACAGGGGGCGAATGGCTACACCTTC
>TRBJ2-7|TRBD2|TRBV13|.
CASSFIIAGGPYEQYF
TGTGCCAGCAGCTTCATCATAGCGGGAGGGCCCTACGAGCAGTACTTC
>TRBJ2-1|.|TRBV27|.
CASRKQVYNEQFF
TGTGCCAGCAGAAAACAGGTATACAATGAGCAGTTCTTC